This entry is about one T cell receptor (beta chain). No antigen is known for it. The data originate from a study of T cell responses to AZD1222 COVID-19 vaccine. Study information: Analyses pooled second doses at about 4 or about 12 weeks.

Study-level results: Nearly half of spike-specific TCRs reportedly go after variant regions that carry no mutations.

The V gene lost 4 bases and the J gene lost 7 bases, with 11 bases spanning the gap. Germline V lookup: CDR1 LNHDA, CDR2 SQIVND (reference sequence). The CDR3 spans 12 residues. Using immunoSEQ multiplex PCR, the repertoire was profiled, and TCRdb retains in-frame clones only, with some absent. The table lists about 110,000 clones, roughly 85% of them singletons, with less than 3.5% in the top ten. The chain combines TRBV19 with TRBJ2-7; D gene ambiguous. The sample here was peripheral blood, taken on day 0 of AZD1222 vaccination. The source is an adult in good health. CDR3 nucleotides: TGTGCCAGTAGTAGGGTTCCCTGGGAGCAGTACTTC. Residues: CASSRVPWEQYF.